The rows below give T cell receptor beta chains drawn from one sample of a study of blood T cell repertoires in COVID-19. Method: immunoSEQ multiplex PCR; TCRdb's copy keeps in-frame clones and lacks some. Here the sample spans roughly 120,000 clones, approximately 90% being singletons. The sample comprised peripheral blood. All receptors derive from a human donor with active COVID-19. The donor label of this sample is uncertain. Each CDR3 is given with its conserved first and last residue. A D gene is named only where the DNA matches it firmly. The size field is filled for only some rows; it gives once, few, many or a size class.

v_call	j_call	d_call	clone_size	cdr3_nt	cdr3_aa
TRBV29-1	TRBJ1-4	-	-	TGCAGCGTTTTAAGCGGGTGGCCTTTCGAAAAACTGTTTTTT	CSVLSGWPFEKLFF
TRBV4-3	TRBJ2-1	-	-	TGCGCCAGCAGCCAAGACTTTGGCCACCCCTACAATGAGCAGTTCTTC	CASSQDFGHPYNEQFF
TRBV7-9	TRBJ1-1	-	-	TGTGCCAGCTTGCGATCCCCCATGAACACTGAAGCTTTCTTT	CASLRSPMNTEAFF
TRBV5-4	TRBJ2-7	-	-	TGTGCCAGCAGCGGCTGGGGGGATAACGAGCAGTACTTC	CASSGWGDNEQYF
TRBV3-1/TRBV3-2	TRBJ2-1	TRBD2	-	TGTGCCAGCAGCCGCGGGACTAGGCAGTCCACTTCCTTTGGGCAGTTCTTC	CASSRGTRQSTSFGQFF
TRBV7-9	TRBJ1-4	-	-	TGTGCCAGCAGCTCCCCTCGAGGGCATGAAAAACTGTTTTTT	CASSSPRGHEKLFF
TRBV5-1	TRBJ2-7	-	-	TGCGCCAGCAGCGACGGACAGCGTTTCTCCTACGAGCAGTACTTC	CASSDGQRFSYEQYF
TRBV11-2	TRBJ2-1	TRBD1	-	TGTGCCAGCAGCTCAGGGACAGGGGGCCACAATGAGCAGTTCTTC	CASSSGTGGHNEQFF
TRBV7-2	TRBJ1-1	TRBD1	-	TGTGCCAGCAGCTTAGAAGACAGGGCAAACACTGAAGCTTTCTTT	CASSLEDRANTEAFF
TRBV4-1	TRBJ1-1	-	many	TGCGCCAGCAGCCAAGGACAGCTGAACACTGAAGCTTTCTTT	CASSQGQLNTEAFF
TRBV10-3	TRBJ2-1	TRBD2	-	TGTGCCATCAGTGAGTCGGGACTAGCGGGGTACAATGAGCAGTTCTTC	CAISESGLAGYNEQFF
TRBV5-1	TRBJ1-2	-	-	TGCGCCAGCAGCTTGACACCTCGCCAGACTGTTAACTATGGCTACACCTTC	CASSLTPRQTVNYGYTF
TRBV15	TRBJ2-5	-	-	TGTGCCACCAGCAGAGATCAGGGGGGAGAGACCCAGTACTTC	CATSRDQGGETQYF
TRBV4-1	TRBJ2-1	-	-	TGCGCCAGCAGCCAAGATCAGGACATACGGGCGTTCTTC	CASSQDQDIRAFF
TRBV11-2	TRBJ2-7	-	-	TGTGCCAGCAGCTTACTCCTAGGCAGTGAAACCTACGAGCAGTACTTC	CASSLLLGSETYEQYF
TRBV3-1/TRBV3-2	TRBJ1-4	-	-	TGTGCCAGCAGCCAAGAGGCCAGGGCATTT	CASSQEARAF
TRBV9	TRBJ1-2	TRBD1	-	TGTGCCAGCAGCGTAGAGGGGGCCTATGGCTACACCTTC	CASSVEGAYGYTF
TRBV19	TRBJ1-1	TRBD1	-	TGTGCCAGTAGTACTCTTACCACAGGGGGCCCTAACACTGAAGCTTTCTTT	CASSTLTTGGPNTEAFF
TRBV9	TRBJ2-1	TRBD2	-	TGTGCCAGCAGCGTAGCCTCCCGGACTAGCGGGGGCCCTGGGTTGTTCTTC	CASSVASRTSGGPGLFF
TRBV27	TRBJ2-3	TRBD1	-	TGTGCCAGCAGTTGGGACAGGGTTGGCACAGATACGCAGTATTTT	CASSWDRVGTDTQYF
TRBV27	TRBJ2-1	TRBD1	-	TGTGCCAGCACCGACAGGGATAATGAGCAGTTCTTC	CASTDRDNEQFF
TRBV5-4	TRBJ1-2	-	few	TGTGCCAGCAGCCCAGGGCTCGGGTATTCCTATGGCTACACCTTC	CASSPGLGYSYGYTF
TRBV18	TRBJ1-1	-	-	TGTGCCAGCTCACCTTGGGGTGAGGGTGACACTGAAGCTTTCTTT	CASSPWGEGDTEAFF
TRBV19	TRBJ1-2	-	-	TGTGCCAGTAGTATTGGGTTGGACGCCGGACAGAGGAACTATGGCTACACCTTC	CASSIGLDAGQRNYGYTF
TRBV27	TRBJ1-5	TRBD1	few	TGTGCCAGCAGTTTATCAGGGGGCGATCATCAGCCCCAGCATTTT	CASSLSGGDHQPQHF
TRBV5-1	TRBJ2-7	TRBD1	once	TGCGCCAGCAGCTGGGACAGGGTTGACGAGCAGTACTTC	CASSWDRVDEQYF